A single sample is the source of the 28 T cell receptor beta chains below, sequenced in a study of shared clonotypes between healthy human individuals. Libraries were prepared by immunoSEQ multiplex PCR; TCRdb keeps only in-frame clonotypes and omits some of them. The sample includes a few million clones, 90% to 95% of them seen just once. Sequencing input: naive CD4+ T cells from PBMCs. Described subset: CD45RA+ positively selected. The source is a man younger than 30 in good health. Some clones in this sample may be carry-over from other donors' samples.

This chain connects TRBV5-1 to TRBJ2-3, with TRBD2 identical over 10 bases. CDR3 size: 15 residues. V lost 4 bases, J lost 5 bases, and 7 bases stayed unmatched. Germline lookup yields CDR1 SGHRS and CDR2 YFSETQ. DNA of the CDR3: TGCGCCAGCAGCCCCGGCGGACTAGCGGTAGATACGCAGTATTTT. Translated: CASSPGGLAVDTQYF.

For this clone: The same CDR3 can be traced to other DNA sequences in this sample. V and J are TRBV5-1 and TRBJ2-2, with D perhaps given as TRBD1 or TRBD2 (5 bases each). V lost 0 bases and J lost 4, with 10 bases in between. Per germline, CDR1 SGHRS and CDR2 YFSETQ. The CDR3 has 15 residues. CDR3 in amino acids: CASSLAAGSTGELFF. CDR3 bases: TGCGCCAGCAGCTTGGCGGCAGGGAGCACCGGGGAGCTGTTTTTT.

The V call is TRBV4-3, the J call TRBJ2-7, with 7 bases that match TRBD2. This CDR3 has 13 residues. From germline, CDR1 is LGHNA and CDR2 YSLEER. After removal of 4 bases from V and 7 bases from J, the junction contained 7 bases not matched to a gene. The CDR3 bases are TGCGCCAGCAGCCCACAGCGGGATAGTGAGCAGTACTTC. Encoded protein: CASSPQRDSEQYF.

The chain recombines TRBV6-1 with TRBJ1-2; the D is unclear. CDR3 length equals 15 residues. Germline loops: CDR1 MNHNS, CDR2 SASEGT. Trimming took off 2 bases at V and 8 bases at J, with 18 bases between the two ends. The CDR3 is CASSERVRQSMGYTF. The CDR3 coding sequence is TGTGCCAGCAGTGAAAGGGTCAGGCAATCTATGGGCTACACCTTC.

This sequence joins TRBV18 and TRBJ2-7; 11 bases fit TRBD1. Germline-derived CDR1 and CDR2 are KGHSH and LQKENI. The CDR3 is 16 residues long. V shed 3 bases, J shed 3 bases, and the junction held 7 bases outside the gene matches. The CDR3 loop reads CASSPFGQGAVYEQYF. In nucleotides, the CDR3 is TGTGCCAGCTCACCCTTTGGACAGGGGGCCGTCTACGAGCAGTACTTC.

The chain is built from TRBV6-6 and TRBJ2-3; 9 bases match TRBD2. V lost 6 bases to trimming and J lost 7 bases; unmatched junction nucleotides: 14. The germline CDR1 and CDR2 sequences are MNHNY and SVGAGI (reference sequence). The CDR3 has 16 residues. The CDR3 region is CASRGSAGGPENTQYF. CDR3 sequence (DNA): TGTGCCAGCAGGGGGAGCGCGGGAGGGCCAGAAAATACGCAGTATTTT.

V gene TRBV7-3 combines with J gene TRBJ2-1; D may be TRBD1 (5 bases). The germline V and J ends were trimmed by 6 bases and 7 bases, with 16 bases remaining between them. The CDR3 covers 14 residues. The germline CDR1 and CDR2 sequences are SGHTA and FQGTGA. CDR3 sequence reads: CASRLSRDVNEQFF. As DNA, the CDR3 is TGTGCCAGCAGGCTTAGCAGGGATGTAAATGAGCAGTTCTTC.

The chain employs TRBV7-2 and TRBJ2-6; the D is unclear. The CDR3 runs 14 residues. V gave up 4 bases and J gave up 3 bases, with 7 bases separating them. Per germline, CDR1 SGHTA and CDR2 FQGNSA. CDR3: CASSSFGGANVLTF. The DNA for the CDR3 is TGTGCCAGCAGCTCCTTCGGTGGGGCCAACGTCCTGACTTTC.

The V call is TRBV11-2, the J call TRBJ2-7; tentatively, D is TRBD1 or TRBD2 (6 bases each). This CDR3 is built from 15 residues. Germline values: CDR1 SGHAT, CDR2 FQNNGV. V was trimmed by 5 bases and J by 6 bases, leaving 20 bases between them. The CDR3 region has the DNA TGTGCCAGCAGCCCACGGGGGCAGGGTCGCGGCGAGCAGTACTTC. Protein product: CASSPRGQGRGEQYF.

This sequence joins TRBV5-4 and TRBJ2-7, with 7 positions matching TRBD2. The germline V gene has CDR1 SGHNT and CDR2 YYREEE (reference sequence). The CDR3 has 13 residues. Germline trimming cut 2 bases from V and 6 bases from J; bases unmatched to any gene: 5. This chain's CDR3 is CASSFAGVPEQYF. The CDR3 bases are TGTGCCAGCAGCTTCGCGGGAGTCCCCGAGCAGTACTTC.

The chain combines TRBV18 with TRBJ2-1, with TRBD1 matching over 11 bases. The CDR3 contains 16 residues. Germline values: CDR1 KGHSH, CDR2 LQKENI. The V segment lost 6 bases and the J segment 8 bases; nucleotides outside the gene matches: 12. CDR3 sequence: CASSPGGTGGTDEQFF. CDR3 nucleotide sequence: TGTGCCAGCTCTCCCGGGGGGACAGGGGGTACCGATGAGCAGTTCTTC. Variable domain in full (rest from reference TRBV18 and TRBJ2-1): NAGVMQNPRHLVRRRGQEARLRCSPMKGHSHVYWYRQLPEEGLKFMVYLQKENIIDESGMPKERFSAEFPKEGPSILRIQQVVRGDSAAYFCASSPGGTGGTDEQFFGPGTRLTVL.

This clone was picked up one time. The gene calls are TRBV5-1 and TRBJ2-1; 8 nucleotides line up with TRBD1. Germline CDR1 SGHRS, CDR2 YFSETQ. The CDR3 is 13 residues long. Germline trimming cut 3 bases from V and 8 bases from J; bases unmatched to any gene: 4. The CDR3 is CASSSGQGYEQFF. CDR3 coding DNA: TGCGCCAGCAGCTCTGGACAGGGCTATGAGCAGTTCTTC.

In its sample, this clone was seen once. This CDR3 is CASSAGQGAVAYEQYF. In nucleotides, the CDR3 is TGTGCCAGCAGCGCGGGACAGGGGGCCGTTGCCTACGAGCAGTACTTC. This chain joins TRBV9 and TRBJ2-7; TRBD1 matches at 12 bases. Trimming removed 3 bases from V and 2 bases from J; junction bases left unmatched: 6. The CDR3 sequence is 16 residues long. Germline V gene lookup returns CDR1 SGDLS and CDR2 YYNGEE.

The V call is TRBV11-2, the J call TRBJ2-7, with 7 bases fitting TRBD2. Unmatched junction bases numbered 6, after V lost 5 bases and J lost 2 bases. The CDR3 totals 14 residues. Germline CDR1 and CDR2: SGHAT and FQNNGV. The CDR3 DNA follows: TGTGCCAGCAGCCCTAGCGGACCCACCTACGAGCAGTACTTC. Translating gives CASSPSGPTYEQYF.

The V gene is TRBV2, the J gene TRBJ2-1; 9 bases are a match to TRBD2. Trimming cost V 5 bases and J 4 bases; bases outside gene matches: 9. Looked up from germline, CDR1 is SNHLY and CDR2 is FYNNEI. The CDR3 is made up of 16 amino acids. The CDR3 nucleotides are TGTGCCAGCAGTAGAACGACTAGCGGACTATACAATGAGCAGTTCTTC. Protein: CASSRTTSGLYNEQFF.

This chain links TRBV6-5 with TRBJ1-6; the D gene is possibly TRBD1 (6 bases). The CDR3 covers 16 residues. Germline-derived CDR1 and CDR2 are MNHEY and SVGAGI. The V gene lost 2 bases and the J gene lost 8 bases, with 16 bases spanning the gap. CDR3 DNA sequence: TGTGCCAGCAGTTACACAGACTCGAAGGGGGATTCACCCCTCCACTTT. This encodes CASSYTDSKGDSPLHF.

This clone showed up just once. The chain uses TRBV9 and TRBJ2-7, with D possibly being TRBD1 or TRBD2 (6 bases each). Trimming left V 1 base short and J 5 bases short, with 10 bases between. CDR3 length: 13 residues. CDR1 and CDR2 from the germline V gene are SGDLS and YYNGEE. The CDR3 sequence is CASSVRGPHEQYF. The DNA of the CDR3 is TGTGCCAGCAGCGTACGGGGGCCCCACGAGCAGTACTTC.

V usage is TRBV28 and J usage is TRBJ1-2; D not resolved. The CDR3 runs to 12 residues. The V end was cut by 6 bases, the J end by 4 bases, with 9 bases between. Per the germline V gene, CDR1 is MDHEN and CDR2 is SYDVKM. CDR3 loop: CASSVTAYGYTF. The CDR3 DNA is TGTGCCAGCAGCGTTACAGCCTATGGCTACACCTTC.

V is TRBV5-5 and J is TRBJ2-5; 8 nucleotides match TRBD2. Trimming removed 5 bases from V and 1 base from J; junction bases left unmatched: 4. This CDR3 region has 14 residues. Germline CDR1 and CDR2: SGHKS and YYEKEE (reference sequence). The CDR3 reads CASSFSGTQETQYF. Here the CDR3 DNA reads TGTGCCAGCAGTTTTAGCGGGACCCAAGAGACCCAGTACTTC.

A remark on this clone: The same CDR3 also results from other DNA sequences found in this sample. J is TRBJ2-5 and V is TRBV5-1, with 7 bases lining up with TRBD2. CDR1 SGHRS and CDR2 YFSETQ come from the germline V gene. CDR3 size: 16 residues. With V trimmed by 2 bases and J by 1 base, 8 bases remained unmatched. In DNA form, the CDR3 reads TGCGCCAGCAGCTTCGGTTTAGCGGGCATCCAAGAGACCCAGTACTTC. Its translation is CASSFGLAGIQETQYF.

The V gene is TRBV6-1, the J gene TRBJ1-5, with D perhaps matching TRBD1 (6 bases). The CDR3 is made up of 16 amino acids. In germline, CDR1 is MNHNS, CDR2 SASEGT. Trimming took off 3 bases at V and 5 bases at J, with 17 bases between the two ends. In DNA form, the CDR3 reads TGTGCCAGCAGTGAGGGACACGGGTTTAAACATCAGCCCCAGCATTTT. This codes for CASSEGHGFKHQPQHF.

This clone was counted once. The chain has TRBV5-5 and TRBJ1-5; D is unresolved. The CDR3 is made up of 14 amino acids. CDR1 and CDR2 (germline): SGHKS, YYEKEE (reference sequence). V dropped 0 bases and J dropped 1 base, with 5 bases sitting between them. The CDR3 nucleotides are TGTGCCAGCAGCTTGGGACCCAGCAATCAGCCCCAGCATTTT. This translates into CASSLGPSNQPQHF.

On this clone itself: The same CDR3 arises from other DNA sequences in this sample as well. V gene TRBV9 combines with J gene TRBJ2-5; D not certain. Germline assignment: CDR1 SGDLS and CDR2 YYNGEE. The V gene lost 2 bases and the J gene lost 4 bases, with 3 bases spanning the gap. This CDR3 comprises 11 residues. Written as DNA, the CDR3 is TGTGCCAGCAGCGTCTCAGAGACCCAGTACTTC. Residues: CASSVSETQYF.

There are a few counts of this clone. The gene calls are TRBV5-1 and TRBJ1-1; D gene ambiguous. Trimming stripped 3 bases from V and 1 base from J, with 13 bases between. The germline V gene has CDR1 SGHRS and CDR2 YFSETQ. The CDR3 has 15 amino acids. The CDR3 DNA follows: TGCGCCAGCAGCTCCAACCCCGCTGGGAACACTGAAGCTTTCTTT. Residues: CASSSNPAGNTEAFF.

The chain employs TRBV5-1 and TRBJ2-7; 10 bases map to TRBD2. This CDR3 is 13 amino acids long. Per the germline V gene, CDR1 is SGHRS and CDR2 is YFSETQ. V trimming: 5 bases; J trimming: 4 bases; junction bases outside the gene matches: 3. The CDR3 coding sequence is TGCGCCAGCAGGCCTAGCGGGAGTTACGAGCAGTACTTC. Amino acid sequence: CASRPSGSYEQYF.

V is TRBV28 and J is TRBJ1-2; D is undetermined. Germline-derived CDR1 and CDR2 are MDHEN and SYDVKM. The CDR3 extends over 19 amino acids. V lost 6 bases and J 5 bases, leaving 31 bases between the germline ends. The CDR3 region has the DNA TGTGCCAGCAGCCCGATACCGTGGGTACAGAGCCCGGGCGAGTATGGCTACACCTTC. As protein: CASSPIPWVQSPGEYGYTF.

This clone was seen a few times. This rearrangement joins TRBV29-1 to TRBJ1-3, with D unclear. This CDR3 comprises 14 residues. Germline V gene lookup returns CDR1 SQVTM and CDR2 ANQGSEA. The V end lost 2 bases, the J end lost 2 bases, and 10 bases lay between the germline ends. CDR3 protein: CSVESGGAGNTIYF. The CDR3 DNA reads TGCAGCGTTGAATCCGGCGGTGCTGGAAACACCATATATTTT.

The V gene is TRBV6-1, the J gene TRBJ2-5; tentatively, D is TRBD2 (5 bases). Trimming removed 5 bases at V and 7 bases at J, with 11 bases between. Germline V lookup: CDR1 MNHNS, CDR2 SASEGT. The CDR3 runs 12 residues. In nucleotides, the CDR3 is TGTGCCAGCAGTATAGATGGGAGGACCCAGTACTTC. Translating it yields CASSIDGRTQYF.